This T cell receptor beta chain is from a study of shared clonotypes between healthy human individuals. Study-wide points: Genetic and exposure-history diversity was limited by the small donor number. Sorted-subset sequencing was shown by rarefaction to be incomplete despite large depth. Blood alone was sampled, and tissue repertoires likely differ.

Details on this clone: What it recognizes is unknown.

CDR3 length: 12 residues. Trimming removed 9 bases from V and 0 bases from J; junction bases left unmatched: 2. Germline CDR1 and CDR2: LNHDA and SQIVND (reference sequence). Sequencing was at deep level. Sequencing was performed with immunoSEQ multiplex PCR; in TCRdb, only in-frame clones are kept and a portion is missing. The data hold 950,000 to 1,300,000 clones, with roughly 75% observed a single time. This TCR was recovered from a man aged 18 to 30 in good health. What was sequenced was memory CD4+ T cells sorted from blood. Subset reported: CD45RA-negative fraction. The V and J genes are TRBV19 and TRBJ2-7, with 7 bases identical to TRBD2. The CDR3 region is CASREGSYEQYF. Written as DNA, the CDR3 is TGTGCCAGCAGGGAGGGCTCCTACGAGCAGTACTTC.